In this sample, the clone carrying this TCR beta chain turned up many times. What it recognizes is unknown. This sample is drawn from a study of molecular identifiers for immune sequencing clone quantification. Regarding the study as a whole: Among some 990,000 naive cells, as was reported, spiked Jurkat TCR RNA from one cell was detectable.

There are 19 residues in the CDR3. Germline CDR1 is DFQATT and CDR2 is SNEGSKA (reference sequence). V shed 0 bases, J shed 0 bases, and the junction held 13 bases outside the gene matches. From the PCR reads, TCRdb called clonotypes with MiXCR, one entry per CDR3 protein. The sample comprises some 94,000 distinct CDR3 sequences, approximately 23% of which are singletons, and less than 0.85% rests with the top ten. The sequence came from a human donor in good health. Some libraries in this study had Jurkat cell RNA spiked in. The rearrangement uses TRBV20-1 and TRBJ2-3; 9 bases fit TRBD2. Sequenced: naive CD8+ T cells from blood, with Jurkat cell RNA spiked in. The subset is: FACS-sorted CD8+CD4-CCR7+CD45RA+ naive T cells. The CDR3 reads CSAREITALTSGSTDTQYF. The CDR3 bases are TGCAGTGCTAGAGAAATAACCGCCCTGACTAGCGGTAGCACAGATACGCAGTATTTT.